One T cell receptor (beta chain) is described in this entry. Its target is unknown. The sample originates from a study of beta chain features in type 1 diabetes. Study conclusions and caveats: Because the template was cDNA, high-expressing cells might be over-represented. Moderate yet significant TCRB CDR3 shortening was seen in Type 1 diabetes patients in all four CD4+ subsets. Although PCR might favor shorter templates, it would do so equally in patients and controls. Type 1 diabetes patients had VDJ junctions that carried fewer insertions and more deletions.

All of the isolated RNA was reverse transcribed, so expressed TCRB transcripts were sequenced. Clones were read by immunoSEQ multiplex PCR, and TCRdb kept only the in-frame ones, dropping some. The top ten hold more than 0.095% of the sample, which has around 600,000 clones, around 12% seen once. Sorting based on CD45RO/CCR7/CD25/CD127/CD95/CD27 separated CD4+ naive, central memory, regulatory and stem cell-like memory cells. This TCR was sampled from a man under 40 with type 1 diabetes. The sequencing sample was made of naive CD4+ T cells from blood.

CDR3 in DNA: TGTGCCAGCAGCGTAGGGCAGGGCGGTTTAGCCGGGGAGCTGTTTTTT. Its protein is CASSVGQGGLAGELFF. V and J are TRBV9 and TRBJ2-2, with D possibly matching TRBD1 (5 bases). Trimming took 0 bases from V and 6 from J, leaving 15 bases between them. This CDR3 is 16 amino acids long. CDR1 and CDR2 (germline): SGDLS, YYNGEE.